What follows describes a single TCR beta chain. As yet, its antigen is unknown. Germline CDR1 reads SGHRS; CDR2 reads YFSETQ. CDR3 length equals 16 residues. V was clipped by 4 bases and J by 1 base; unmatched bases: 8. Produced via immunoSEQ multiplex PCR; TCRdb's table is partial and in-frame only. The top ten clones hold less than 2% of a sample with fewer than 95,000 clones, roughly 86% of them seen once. The sample is drawn from a study of T cell repertoires and HLA-DP antigens. Whole-study context: A couple of male donors and one female donor spanned ages 18-to-29 through 60-to-69. Pre-culture CD4+ samples used roughly 1,300 ng DNA versus around 220 ng for CD137+CD4+ sorts.

The sample consisted of CD4+ T cells from PBMCs. The chain has TRBV5-1 and TRBJ2-3; TRBD1 agrees at 8 bases. The receptor was derived from a man aged 50-60 years in good health and CMV-seronegative. The CDR3, as DNA: TGCGCCAGCAGCAAAGATTACAGGGGGGGCACAGATACGCAGTATTTT. Translating gives CASSKDYRGGTDTQYF.